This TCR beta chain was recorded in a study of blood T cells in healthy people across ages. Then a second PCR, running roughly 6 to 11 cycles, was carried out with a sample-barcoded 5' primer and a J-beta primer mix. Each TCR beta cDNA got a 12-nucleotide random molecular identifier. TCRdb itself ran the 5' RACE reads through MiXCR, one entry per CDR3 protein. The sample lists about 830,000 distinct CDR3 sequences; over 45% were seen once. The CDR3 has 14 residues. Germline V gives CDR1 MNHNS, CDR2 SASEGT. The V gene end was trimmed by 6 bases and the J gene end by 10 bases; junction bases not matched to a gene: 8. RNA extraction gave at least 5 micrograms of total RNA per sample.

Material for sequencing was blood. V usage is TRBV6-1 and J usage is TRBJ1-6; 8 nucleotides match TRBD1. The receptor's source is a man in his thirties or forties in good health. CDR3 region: CASRGTGEGSPLHF. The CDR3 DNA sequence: TGTGCCAGCAGGGGGACAGGAGAAGGCTCACCCCTCCACTTT.